This T cell receptor (beta chain) stems from a study of T cells in localized non-small cell lung cancer. Study results and caveats: The greatest T cell clonality was found in uninvolved adjacent lung (higher than in tumor). The study detected a median approximately 55 of the top 100 tumor clones in adjacent lung. Greater T cell density in blood accompanied longer overall survival.

The germline V gene has CDR1 MDHEN and CDR2 SYDVKM. CDR3 length: 16 amino acids. V lost 6 bases and J lost 1, with 17 bases in between. Method: immunoSEQ multiplex PCR; TCRdb's copy keeps in-frame clones and lacks some. The sample contains 20,000 to 30,000 clones, 85% to 90% of which appear only once. Concerning this clone: Its specificity is not known.

The clonotype originates from a woman aged 40-75 years with stage I lung adenocarcinoma. The material was peripheral blood, obtained before any cancer treatment. The chain uses TRBV28 and TRBJ2-3; perhaps TRBD2 as D (6 bases). CDR3 nucleotide sequence: TGTGCCAGCAGGACCATCCCCCGCGGGGGCACAGATACGCAGTATTTT. This encodes CASRTIPRGGTDTQYF.